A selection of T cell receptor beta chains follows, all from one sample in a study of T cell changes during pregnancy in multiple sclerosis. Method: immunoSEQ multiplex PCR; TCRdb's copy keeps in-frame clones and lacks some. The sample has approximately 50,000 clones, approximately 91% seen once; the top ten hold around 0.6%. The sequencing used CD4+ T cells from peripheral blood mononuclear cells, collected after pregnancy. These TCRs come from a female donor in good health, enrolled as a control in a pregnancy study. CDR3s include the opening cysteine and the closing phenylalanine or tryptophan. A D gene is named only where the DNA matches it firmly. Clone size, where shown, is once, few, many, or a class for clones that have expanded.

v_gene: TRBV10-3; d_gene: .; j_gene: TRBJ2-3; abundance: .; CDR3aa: CAIAGSTDTQYF; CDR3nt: TGTGCCATAGCGGGTAGCACAGATACGCAGTATTTT
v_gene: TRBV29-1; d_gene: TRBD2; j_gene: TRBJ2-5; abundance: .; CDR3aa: CSVGRSGGRARETQYF; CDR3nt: TGCAGCGTTGGAAGGTCGGGCGGGAGGGCTCGGGAGACCCAGTACTTC
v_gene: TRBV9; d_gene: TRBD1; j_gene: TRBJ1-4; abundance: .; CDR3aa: CASSGRAGGATNEKLFF; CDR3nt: TGTGCCAGCAGCGGACGGGCAGGGGGTGCGACTAATGAAAAACTGTTTTTT
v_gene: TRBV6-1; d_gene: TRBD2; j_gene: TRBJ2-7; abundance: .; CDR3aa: CASSEVLAGGVYEQYF; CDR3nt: TGTGCCAGCAGTGAAGTTCTAGCGGGAGGGGTCTACGAGCAGTACTTC
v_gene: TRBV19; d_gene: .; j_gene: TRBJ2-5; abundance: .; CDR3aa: CASTGPAGETQYF; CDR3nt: TGTGCCAGTACGGGACCAGCGGGAGAGACCCAGTACTTC
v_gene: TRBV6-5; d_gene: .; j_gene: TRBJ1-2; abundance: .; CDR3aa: CATSAAGVTYGYTF; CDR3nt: TGTGCCACTTCAGCGGCAGGGGTCACTTATGGCTACACCTTC
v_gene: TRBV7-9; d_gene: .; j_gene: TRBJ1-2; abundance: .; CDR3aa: CASSSQVWEETDYGYTF; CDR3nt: TGTGCCAGCAGCTCCCAGGTGTGGGAGGAGACCGACTATGGCTACACCTTC
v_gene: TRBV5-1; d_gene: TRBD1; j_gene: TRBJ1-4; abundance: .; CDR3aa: CASRPNAGTGNEKLFF; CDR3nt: TGCGCCAGCAGACCTAACGCCGGGACAGGGAATGAAAAACTGTTTTTT
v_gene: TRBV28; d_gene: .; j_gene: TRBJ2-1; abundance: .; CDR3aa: CASSVVNEQFF; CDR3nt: TGTGCCAGCAGTGTAGTCAATGAGCAGTTCTTC
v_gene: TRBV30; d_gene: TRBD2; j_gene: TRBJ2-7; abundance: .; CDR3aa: CAWSVRASGRALYEQYF; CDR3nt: TGTGCCTGGAGTGTACGGGCTAGCGGGAGGGCCCTTTACGAGCAGTACTTC
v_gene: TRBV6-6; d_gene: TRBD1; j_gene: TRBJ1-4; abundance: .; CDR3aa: CASAGGQGEKLFF; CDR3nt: TGTGCCTCCGCCGGGGGACAGGGAGAAAAACTGTTTTTT
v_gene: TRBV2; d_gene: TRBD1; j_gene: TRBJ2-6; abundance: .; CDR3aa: CASSRTGLSGANVLTF; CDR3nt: TGTGCCAGCAGCAGGACAGGGTTGTCTGGGGCCAACGTCCTGACTTTC
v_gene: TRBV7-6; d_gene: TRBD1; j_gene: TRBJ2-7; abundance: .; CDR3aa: CASSQTPDLYRDRGSYEQYF; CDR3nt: TGTGCCAGCAGCCAAACCCCCGACCTATACCGGGACAGGGGTTCCTACGAGCAGTACTTC
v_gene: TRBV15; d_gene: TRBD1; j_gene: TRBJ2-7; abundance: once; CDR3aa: CATSSDRGAQQYF; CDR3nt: TGTGCCACCAGCAGCGACAGGGGTGCCCAGCAGTACTTC
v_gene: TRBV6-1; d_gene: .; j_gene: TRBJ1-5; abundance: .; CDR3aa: CASSESGSDQPQHF; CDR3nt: TGTGCCAGCAGTGAATCAGGTTCCGATCAGCCCCAGCATTTT
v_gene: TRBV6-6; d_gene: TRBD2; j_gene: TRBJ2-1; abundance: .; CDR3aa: CAIKSGGPHNEQFF; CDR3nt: TGTGCCATCAAAAGCGGGGGACCCCACAATGAGCAGTTCTTC
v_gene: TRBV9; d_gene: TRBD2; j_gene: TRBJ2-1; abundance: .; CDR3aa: CASSEKAGGPGNEQFF; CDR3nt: TGTGCCAGCAGCGAAAAGGCGGGAGGGCCGGGGAATGAGCAGTTCTTC
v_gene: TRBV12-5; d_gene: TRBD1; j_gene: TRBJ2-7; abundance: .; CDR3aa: CASGLVLGTGLYEQYF; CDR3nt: TGTGCTAGTGGTTTGGTACTTGGGACAGGACTCTATGAGCAGTACTTC
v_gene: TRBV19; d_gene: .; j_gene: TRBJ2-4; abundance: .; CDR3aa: CASSIGGYF; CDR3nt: TGTGCCAGTAGTATTGGAGGCTACTTC
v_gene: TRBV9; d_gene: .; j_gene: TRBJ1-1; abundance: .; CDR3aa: CASSVKPGWEAFF; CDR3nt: TGTGCCAGCAGCGTTAAACCCGGGTGGGAGGCTTTCTTT
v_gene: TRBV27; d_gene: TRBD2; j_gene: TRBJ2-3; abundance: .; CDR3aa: CASSWTSGIPLSTDTQYF; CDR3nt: TGTGCCAGCAGCTGGACTAGCGGGATTCCGCTTAGCACAGATACGCAGTATTTT
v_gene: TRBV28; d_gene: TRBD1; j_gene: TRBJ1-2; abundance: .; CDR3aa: CASSFWTGSGVMRGYTF; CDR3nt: TGTGCCAGCAGTTTCTGGACAGGGTCCGGGGTTATGCGGGGCTACACCTTC
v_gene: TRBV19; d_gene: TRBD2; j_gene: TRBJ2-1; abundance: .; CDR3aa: CASSMGLASGLLPYNEQFF; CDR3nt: TGTGCCAGTAGTATGGGCTTGGCTAGCGGACTACTCCCCTACAATGAGCAGTTCTTC
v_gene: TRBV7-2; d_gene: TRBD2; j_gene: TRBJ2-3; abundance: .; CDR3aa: CASSLSAGGTDTQYF; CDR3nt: TGTGCCAGCAGCTTAAGTGCGGGAGGAACAGATACGCAGTATTTT
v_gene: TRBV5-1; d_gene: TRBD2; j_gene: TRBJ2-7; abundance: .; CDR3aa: CASASGGSSYEQYF; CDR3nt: TGCGCCAGCGCTAGCGGGGGCAGCTCCTACGAGCAGTACTTC
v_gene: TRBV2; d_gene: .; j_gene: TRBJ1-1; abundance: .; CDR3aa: CASSYGGQRNTEAFF; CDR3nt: TGTGCCAGCAGCTACGGTGGACAGCGGAACACTGAAGCTTTCTTT
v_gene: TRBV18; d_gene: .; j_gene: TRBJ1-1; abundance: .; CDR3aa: CASSSSGGAEAFF; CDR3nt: TGTGCCAGCTCATCCAGCGGCGGGGCTGAAGCTTTCTTT
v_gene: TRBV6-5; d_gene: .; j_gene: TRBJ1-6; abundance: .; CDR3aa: CASQGETFNSPLHF; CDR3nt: TGTGCCAGCCAAGGGGAAACTTTTAATTCACCCCTCCACTTT
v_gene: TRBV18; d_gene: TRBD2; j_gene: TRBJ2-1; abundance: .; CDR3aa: CASSPLGTSGGGEQFF; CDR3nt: TGTGCCAGCTCACCACTTGGGACTAGCGGGGGCGGTGAGCAGTTCTTC
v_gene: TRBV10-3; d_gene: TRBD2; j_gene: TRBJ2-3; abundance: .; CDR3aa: CAISSSGSSDTQYF; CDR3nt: TGTGCCATCAGTTCAAGCGGGAGCTCAGATACGCAGTATTTT
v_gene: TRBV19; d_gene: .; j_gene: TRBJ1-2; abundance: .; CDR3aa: CASSILANYGYTF; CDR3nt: TGTGCCAGTAGTATTTTAGCGAACTATGGCTACACCTTC
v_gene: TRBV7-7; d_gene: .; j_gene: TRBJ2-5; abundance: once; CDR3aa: CASSLTPGETQYF; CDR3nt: TGTGCTAGCAGCCTCACCCCGGGGGAGACCCAGTACTTC
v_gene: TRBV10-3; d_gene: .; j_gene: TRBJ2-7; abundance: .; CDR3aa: CAISTGQFYEQYF; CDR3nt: TGTGCCATCAGTACGGGACAATTCTACGAGCAGTACTTC
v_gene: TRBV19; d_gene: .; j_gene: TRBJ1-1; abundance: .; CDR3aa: CASSHFGTEAFF; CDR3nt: TGTGCCAGTAGTCACTTCGGCACTGAAGCTTTCTTT
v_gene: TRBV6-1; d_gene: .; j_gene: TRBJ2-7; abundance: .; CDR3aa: CASSASGRGIEQYF; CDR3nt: TGTGCCAGCTCTGCGTCTGGAAGGGGAATCGAGCAGTACTTC
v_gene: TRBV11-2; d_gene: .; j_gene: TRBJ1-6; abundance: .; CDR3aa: CASSLGGPDSPLHF; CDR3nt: TGTGCCAGCAGCTTGGGGGGTCCCGATTCACCCCTCCACTTT
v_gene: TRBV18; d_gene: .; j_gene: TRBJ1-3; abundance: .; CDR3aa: CASSPNRETNGNTIYF; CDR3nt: TGTGCCAGCTCGCCAAACAGGGAAACGAACGGAAACACCATATATTTT
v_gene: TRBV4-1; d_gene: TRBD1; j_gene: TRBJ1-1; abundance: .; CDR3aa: CASSQDDRGRTEAFF; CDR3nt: TGCGCCAGCAGCCAAGATGACAGGGGAAGGACTGAAGCTTTCTTT
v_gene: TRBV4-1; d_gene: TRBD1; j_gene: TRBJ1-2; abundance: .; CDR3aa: CASSVTGIYGYTF; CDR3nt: TGCGCCAGCAGCGTGACAGGGATCTATGGCTACACCTTC
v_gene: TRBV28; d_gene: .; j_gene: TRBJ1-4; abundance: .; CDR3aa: CASSLPQGLNEKLFF; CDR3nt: TGTGCCAGCAGTTTACCACAGGGCTTAAATGAAAAACTGTTTTTT
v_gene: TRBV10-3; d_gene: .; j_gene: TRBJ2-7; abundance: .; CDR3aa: CAISRGSSYEQYF; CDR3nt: TGTGCCATCAGTCGGGGTTCGTCCTACGAGCAGTACTTC
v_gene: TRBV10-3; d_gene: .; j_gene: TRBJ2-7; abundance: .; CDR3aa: CATGKNSYEQYF; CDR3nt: TGTGCCACAGGAAAAAACAGCTACGAGCAGTACTTC
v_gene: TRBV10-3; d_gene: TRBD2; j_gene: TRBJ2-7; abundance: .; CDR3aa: CAISETGTSGRTRNEQYF; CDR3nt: TGTGCCATCAGTGAGACCGGGACTAGCGGGAGGACCAGAAACGAGCAGTACTTC
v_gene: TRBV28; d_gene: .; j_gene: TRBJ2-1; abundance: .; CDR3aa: CASSSTGSSYNEQFF; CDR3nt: TGTGCCAGCAGTTCCACTGGGAGCTCCTACAATGAGCAGTTCTTC
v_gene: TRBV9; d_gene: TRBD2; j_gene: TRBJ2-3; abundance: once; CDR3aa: CASSRLAGITVADTQYF; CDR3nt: TGTGCCAGCTCAAGACTAGCGGGAATCACTGTAGCAGATACGCAGTATTTT
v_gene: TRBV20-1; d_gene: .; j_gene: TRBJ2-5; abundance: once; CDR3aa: CSAYGETQYF; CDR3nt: TGCAGTGCCTATGGAGAGACCCAGTACTTC
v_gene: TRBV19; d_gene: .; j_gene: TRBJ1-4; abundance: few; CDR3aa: CATQGSRSEKLFF; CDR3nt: TGTGCCACCCAGGGGTCTCGGAGTGAAAAACTGTTTTTT
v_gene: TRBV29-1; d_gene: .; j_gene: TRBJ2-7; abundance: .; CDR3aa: CSVSGTLSYEQYF; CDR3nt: TGCAGCGTCTCCGGGACACTTTCCTACGAGCAGTACTTC
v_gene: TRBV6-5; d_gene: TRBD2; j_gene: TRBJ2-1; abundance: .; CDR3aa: CATRGRGVNNEQFF; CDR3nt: TGTGCCACGCGGGGTCGGGGGGTTAACAATGAGCAGTTCTTC
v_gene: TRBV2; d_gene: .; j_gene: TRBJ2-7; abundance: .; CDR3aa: CASLILGRDYEQYF; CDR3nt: TGTGCCAGCTTAATCCTAGGACGGGACTACGAGCAGTACTTC
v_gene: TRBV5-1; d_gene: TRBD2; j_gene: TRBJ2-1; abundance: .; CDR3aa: CASQNSGSGDEQFF; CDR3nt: TGCGCCAGCCAGAATAGCGGGAGTGGTGATGAGCAGTTCTTC
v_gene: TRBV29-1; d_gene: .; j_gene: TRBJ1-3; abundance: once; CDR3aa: CSVGEGGNTIYF; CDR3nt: TGCAGCGTGGGGGAGGGAGGAAACACCATATATTTT
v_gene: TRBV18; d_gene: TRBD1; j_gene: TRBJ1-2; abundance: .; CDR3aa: CASSRGVGQGAGGYTF; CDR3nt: TGTGCCAGCTCAAGAGGGGTCGGACAGGGGGCAGGAGGCTACACCTTC
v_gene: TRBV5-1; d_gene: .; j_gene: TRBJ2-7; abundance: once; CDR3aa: CASSSEGQFEQYF; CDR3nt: TGCGCCAGCAGCTCGGAAGGACAGTTCGAGCAGTACTTC
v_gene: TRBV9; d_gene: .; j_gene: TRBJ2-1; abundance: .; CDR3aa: CASSVGLRGGSYNEQFF; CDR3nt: TGTGCCAGCAGCGTGGGTCTAAGGGGGGGGTCCTACAATGAGCAGTTCTTC
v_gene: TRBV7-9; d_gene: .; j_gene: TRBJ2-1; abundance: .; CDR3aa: CASSLVRSYNEQFF; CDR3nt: TGTGCCAGCAGCTTAGTTCGCTCCTACAATGAGCAGTTCTTC
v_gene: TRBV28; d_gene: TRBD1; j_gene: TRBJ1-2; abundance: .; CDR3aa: CASSLGGQGSSGYTF; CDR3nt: TGTGCCAGCAGCCTGGGGGGACAGGGAAGCTCTGGCTACACCTTC
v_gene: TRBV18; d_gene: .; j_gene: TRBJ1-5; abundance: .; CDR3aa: CASSAGAGQPQHF; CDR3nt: TGTGCCAGCTCAGCGGGGGCAGGACAGCCCCAGCATTTT
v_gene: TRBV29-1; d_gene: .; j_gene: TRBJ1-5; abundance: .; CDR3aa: CSVEEGLGNQPQHF; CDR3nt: TGCAGCGTTGAGGAGGGATTGGGCAATCAGCCCCAGCATTTT